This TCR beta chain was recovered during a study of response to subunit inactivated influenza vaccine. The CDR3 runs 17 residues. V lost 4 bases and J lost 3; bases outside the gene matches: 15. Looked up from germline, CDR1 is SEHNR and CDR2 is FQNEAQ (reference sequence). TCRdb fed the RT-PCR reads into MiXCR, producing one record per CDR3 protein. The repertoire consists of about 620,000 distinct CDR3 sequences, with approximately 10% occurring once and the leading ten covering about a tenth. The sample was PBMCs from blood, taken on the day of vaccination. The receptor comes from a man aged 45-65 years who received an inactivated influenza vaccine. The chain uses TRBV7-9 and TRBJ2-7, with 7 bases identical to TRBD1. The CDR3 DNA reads TGTGCCAGCAGCTCCTACCGCCCCGGGACAGCGAACTACGAGCAGTACTTC. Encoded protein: CASSSYRPGTANYEQYF.